This T cell receptor beta chain was found in a study of T-cell memory formation after mild COVID-19. 5'RACE with constant-segment primers built TCRalpha and TCRbeta cDNA libraries with UMIs. TCRdb independently ran MiXCR on the 5' RACE reads; one entry per CDR3 protein. Of some 300,000 distinct CDR3 sequences in the sample, roughly 21% were seen once. Trimming stripped 10 bases from V and 3 bases from J, with 16 bases between. This CDR3 spans 13 amino acids. In germline, CDR1 is MNHEY, CDR2 SVGEGT. The receptor was derived from a man aged 18-30 years who had mild COVID-19 (a few samples of this study predate the infection). Cell type and time point are not known. Material: PBMCs or a T cell subset sorted from them (not recorded which). The chain has TRBV6-2 or TRBV6-3 and TRBJ2-7; D is uncertain. The chain's CDR3 is CATVRSNIYEQYF. As DNA, the CDR3 is TGTGCCACCGTCCGAAGTAACATCTACGAGCAGTACTTC.